The 16 T cell receptor beta chains reported below all come from one sample, sequenced in a study of control samples from healthy donors and cancer patients (TCRdb year 2020). Libraries came from the immunoSEQ multiplex PCR assay. TCRdb took over this immuneACCESS table, retaining in-frame rearrangements with V and J assigned. Such tables are incomplete; in checked studies, under half of the missing clones stem from an unresolved V gene, and the remainder is unexplained. The sample table contains about 130,000 clones; only one count was recorded for just under 95% of them. 13% to 15% of the sample goes to the ten largest clones. Sequenced: PBMCs. These receptors were taken from a man in his sixties with colorectal cancer.

In its sample, this clone was seen once. CDR3 sequence: CAWSGEGNTEAFF. The DNA of the CDR3 is TGTGCCTGGAGTGGGGAAGGGAACACTGAAGCTTTCTTT. The chain combines TRBV30 with TRBJ1-1; D not resolved. The ends were cut back, 1 base at V and 1 base at J, with 7 bases in the middle. The CDR3 length is 13 residues. Germline CDR1 GTSNPN, CDR2 SVGIG (reference sequence). The full variable domain, in which reference TRBV30 and TRBJ1-1 provide the parts outside the CDR3, is SQTIHQWPATLVQPVGSPLSLECTVEGTSNPNLYWYRQAAGRGLQLLFYSVGIGQISSEVPQNLSASRPQDRQFILSSKKLLLSDSGFYLCAWSGEGNTEAFFGQGTRLTVV.

The chain has TRBV30 and TRBJ1-1; D unresolved. This CDR3 comprises 13 residues. The V end lost 5 bases, the J end lost 1 base, and 11 bases lay between the germline ends. Germline V lookup: CDR1 GTSNPN, CDR2 SVGIG (reference sequence). For the CDR3, the DNA is TGTGCCTGGGCCTTAACAGCGAACACTGAAGCTTTCTTT. This gives the protein CAWALTANTEAFF.

The V call is TRBV19, the J call TRBJ1-5, with D unresolved. V was pared by 3 bases and J by 4 bases, with 10 bases between. The germline V gene has CDR1 LNHDA and CDR2 SQIVND (reference sequence). There are 14 residues in the CDR3. The CDR3 here is CASSIPTENQPQHF. CDR3 bases: TGTGCCAGTAGTATCCCCACGGAGAATCAGCCCCAGCATTTT.

The V call is TRBV6-1, the J call TRBJ2-7; no firm D call. Deletions cut 1 base from V and 3 bases from J, with 10 bases between. Germline CDR1 and CDR2: MNHNS and SASEGT. This CDR3 region has 14 residues. DNA for the CDR3: TGTGCCAGCAGTGAAGTAGGGCAGGTCTACGAGCAGTACTTC. Translating gives CASSEVGQVYEQYF.

The CDR3 loop is CASSLAQGAREQYF. The CDR3 nucleotides read TGTGCCAGCAGCTTGGCACAGGGGGCGCGGGAGCAGTACTTC. The chain employs TRBV5-4 and TRBJ2-7; 9 nucleotides line up with TRBD1. CDR1 is SGHNT and CDR2 is YYREEE in the germline V gene (reference sequence). The CDR3 contains 14 residues. Losses at the gene ends were 0 bases for V and 7 bases for J; bases not matched to a gene: 5.

The genes are TRBV5-1 and TRBJ1-6; D gene ambiguous. V gave up 5 bases and J gave up 5 bases, with 14 bases separating them. In germline, CDR1 is SGHRS, CDR2 YFSETQ. The CDR3 runs to 15 residues. DNA for the CDR3: TGCGCCAGCAGTCCCCGGGATCCTGATAATTCACCCCTCCACTTT. As protein: CASSPRDPDNSPLHF. Variable domain in full (rest from reference TRBV5-1 and TRBJ1-6): KAGVTQTPRYLIKTRGQQVTLSCSPISGHRSVSWYQQTPGQGLQFLFEYFSETQRNKGNFPGRFSGRQFSNSRSEMNVSTLELGDSALYLCASSPRDPDNSPLHFGNGTRLTVT.

CDR3 loop: CAGTQGAGNSPLHF. The DNA of the CDR3 is TGTGCCGGCACCCAGGGGGCTGGGAATTCACCCCTCCACTTT. The J gene is TRBJ1-6, the V gene TRBV6-1; 8 nucleotides agree with TRBD1. Germline V gene data show CDR1 as MNHNS and CDR2 as SASEGT. V lost 11 bases and J lost 7; bases outside the gene matches: 10. The CDR3 is 14 amino acids.

This chain joins TRBV5-4 and TRBJ1-4; D is undetermined. The CDR3 has 14 amino acids. V dropped 4 bases and J dropped 4 bases, with 11 bases sitting between them. The V gene's germline CDR1 is SGHNT and CDR2 YYREEE (reference sequence). The CDR3 DNA reads as TGTGCCAGCAGCGAACAGCCGGGTAATGAAAAACTGTTTTTT. This sequence encodes CASSEQPGNEKLFF.

The rearrangement uses TRBV2 and TRBJ1-1; no firm D call. Germline CDR1 is SNHLY and CDR2 is FYNNEI. V was clipped by 4 bases and J by 3 bases, with 12 bases between them. This CDR3 comprises 14 residues. The CDR3 is CASSAVVKDTEAFF. The CDR3, as DNA: TGTGCCAGCAGTGCGGTGGTAAAGGACACTGAAGCTTTCTTT.

V usage is TRBV29-1 and J usage is TRBJ2-2; 10 bases align to TRBD2. Germline CDR1 and CDR2: SQVTM and ANQGSEA. Trimming cost V 4 bases and J 2 bases; bases outside gene matches: 4. This CDR3 contains 15 residues. CDR3 region: CSVGAGGPNTGELFF. In DNA form, the CDR3 reads TGCAGCGTTGGAGCGGGGGGGCCTAACACCGGGGAGCTGTTTTTT.

The chain uses TRBV18 and TRBJ1-1; D gene unclear. CDR3 length: 16 amino acids. Germline CDR1 is KGHSH and CDR2 is LQKENI. V dropped 3 bases and J dropped 7 bases, with 21 bases sitting between them. The CDR3: CASSPAPFRNRGEAFF. The CDR3 nucleotides read TGTGCCAGCTCACCCGCCCCTTTCAGAAATCGGGGTGAAGCTTTCTTT.

The J gene is TRBJ2-5, the V gene TRBV18, with D perhaps TRBD2 (6 bases). The V gene's germline CDR1 is KGHSH and CDR2 LQKENI. The CDR3 sequence is 16 residues long. Trimming removed 1 base from V and 4 bases from J, with 16 bases in between. CDR3 amino acids: CASSPRATRGGETQYF. The CDR3 DNA reads TGTGCCAGCTCACCACGGGCGACAAGGGGAGGAGAGACCCAGTACTTC.

The gene calls are TRBV19 and TRBJ1-6; D might be TRBD1 (5 bases). The germline V gene has CDR1 LNHDA and CDR2 SQIVND (reference sequence). The CDR3 is 14 amino acids. Between the trimmed V and J ends, which lost 4 bases and 5 bases, there was a span of 9 bases. CDR3: CASSKVTDNSPLHF. CDR3 bases: TGTGCCAGTAGTAAGGTGACAGATAATTCACCCCTCCACTTT. Combining the CDR3 with reference TRBV19 and TRBJ1-6 gives the whole variable domain DGGITQSPKYLFRKEGQNVTLSCEQNLNHDAMYWYRQDPGQGLRLIYYSQIVNDFQKGDIAEGYSVSREKKESFPLTVTSAQKNPTAFYLCASSKVTDNSPLHFGNGTRLTVT.

J is TRBJ1-3 and V is TRBV5-6; possible D gene TRBD1, 5 bases. Looked up from germline, CDR1 is SGHDT and CDR2 is YYEEEE. V was cut by 3 bases and J by 1 base, with 8 bases left in between. This CDR3 has 14 amino acids. CDR3 loop: CASSSWTSGNTIYF. DNA of the CDR3: TGTGCCAGCAGCTCATGGACATCTGGAAACACCATATATTTT.

CDR3 residues: CASESGQGTEAFF. DNA of the CDR3: TGTGCCAGCGAGTCGGGACAGGGAACTGAAGCTTTCTTT. The chain links TRBV7-2 to TRBJ1-1; TRBD1 matches 9 bases. With 8 bases clipped from V and 5 bases from J, the junction kept 6 bases outside the gene matches. The CDR3 extends over 13 amino acids. Looked up from germline, CDR1 is SGHTA and CDR2 is FQGNSA.

V and J are TRBV13 and TRBJ2-1; the match to TRBD1 covers 9 bases. This CDR3 comprises 14 residues. The ends lost 7 bases at V and 7 bases at J; junction bases unmatched: 8. Looked up from germline, CDR1 is PRHDT and CDR2 is FYEKMQ (reference sequence). The CDR3 here is CASNEEGTGNEQFF. The DNA of the CDR3 is TGTGCCAGCAACGAAGAAGGGACAGGGAATGAGCAGTTCTTC.